A selection of T cell receptor beta chains follows, all from one sample in a study of shared clonotypes between healthy human individuals. Data came from immunoSEQ multiplex PCR; TCRdb stores just in-frame clones and leaves some out. The table includes about 680,000 clones, approximately 75% detected once. The sequenced sample was memory CD4+ T cells sorted from blood. The receptors come from a woman aged 25-40 years in good health. Each CDR3 is given with its conserved first and last residue. D genes are given only for firm matches. The size of a clone is reported for some rows only, either as once, few or many, or as a class for expanded clones.

J gene	V gene	clone size	D gene	CDR3 protein	CDR3 DNA
TRBJ2-7	TRBV5-1	NA	NA	CASSFGPGGVVSYEQYF	TGCGCCAGCAGCTTCGGGCCCGGAGGGGTCGTCTCCTACGAGCAGTACTTC
TRBJ2-7	TRBV4-1	many	TRBD2	CASSQGAGRFYEQYF	TGCGCCAGCAGCCAAGGAGCGGGGCGGTTTTACGAGCAGTACTTC
TRBJ1-5	TRBV19	NA	NA	CASSIVGVDSNQPQHF	TGTGCCAGTAGTATAGTAGGTGTGGATAGCAATCAGCCCCAGCATTTT
TRBJ2-3	TRBV5-1	NA	TRBD2	CASNPGLAGGTDTQYF	TGCGCCAGCAATCCGGGACTAGCGGGAGGTACAGATACGCAGTATTTT
TRBJ1-5	TRBV7-3	many	TRBD1	CASSSIEDWPGTGGLCNQPQHF	TGTGCCAGCAGCTCCATCGAGGACTGGCCCGGGACAGGGGGCCTCTGCAATCAGCCCCAGCATTTT
TRBJ1-2	TRBV28	NA	TRBD1	CASSPDRARYTF	TGTGCCAGCAGTCCGGACAGGGCACGCTACACCTTC
TRBJ2-3	TRBV5-4	NA	TRBD2	CASRQAGLVITDTQYF	TGTGCCAGCAGACAAGCCGGACTAGTCATTACAGATACGCAGTATTTT
TRBJ2-7	TRBV14	NA	TRBD2	CASSLVGLAGGEQYF	TGTGCCAGCAGCCTAGTCGGACTAGCGGGAGGCGAGCAGTACTTC
TRBJ2-5	TRBV10-3	NA	NA	CAISEQGEETQYF	TGTGCCATCAGTGAGCAGGGAGAAGAGACCCAGTACTTC
TRBJ2-5	TRBV29-1	once	TRBD2	CSVVRTSHQETQYF	TGCAGCGTTGTAAGGACTAGTCACCAAGAGACCCAGTACTTC
TRBJ2-7	TRBV29-1	few	TRBD2	CSVEDRAGLAGSRSYEQYF	TGCAGCGTTGAAGACCGCGCTGGACTAGCGGGATCTCGCTCCTACGAGCAGTACTTC
TRBJ2-7	TRBV28	NA	NA	CASTSARGYEQYF	TGTGCCAGCACCTCCGCCCGGGGCTACGAGCAGTACTTC
TRBJ1-1	TRBV9	few	TRBD1	CASSGDQPQGSAFF	TGTGCCAGCAGCGGGGATCAGCCACAGGGGTCCGCTTTCTTT
TRBJ2-7	TRBV7-3	NA	TRBD1	CASSIRTGEFEQYF	TGTGCCAGCAGCATAAGGACAGGGGAATTCGAGCAGTACTTC
TRBJ2-5	TRBV18	NA	NA	CASSPRGQGAPQETQYF	TGTGCCAGCTCACCACGGGGACAAGGGGCCCCCCAAGAGACCCAGTACTTC
TRBJ1-5	TRBV7-8	few	TRBD1	CASSPTGTGGGQPQHF	TGTGCCAGCAGCCCGACCGGGACAGGGGGCGGACAGCCCCAGCATTTT
TRBJ2-3	TRBV9	NA	TRBD2	CASSFRAGGPGDTQYF	TGTGCCAGCAGCTTTCGAGCGGGAGGGCCCGGAGATACGCAGTATTTT
TRBJ1-4	TRBV5-4	NA	NA	CASSFGGGPGEKLFF	TGTGCCAGCAGCTTCGGAGGAGGGCCCGGTGAAAAACTGTTTTTT
TRBJ2-1	TRBV19	NA	NA	CASSKGYNEQFF	TGTGCCAGTAGTAAGGGTTACAATGAGCAGTTCTTC
TRBJ2-4	TRBV9	NA	TRBD2	CASSERERGLATSKNIQYF	TGTGCCAGCAGCGAGAGAGAGAGAGGACTAGCGACAAGTAAAAACATTCAGTACTTC
TRBJ1-2	TRBV28	NA	NA	CASSSTRGLYGYTF	TGTGCCAGCAGTTCTACCAGGGGCCTCTATGGCTACACCTTC
TRBJ2-7	TRBV11-2	NA	NA	CASSSTRGSYEQYF	TGTGCCAGCAGCTCCACCAGGGGATCCTACGAGCAGTACTTC
TRBJ2-3	TRBV18	NA	NA	CASSPLEDGADTQYF	TGTGCCAGCTCACCCCTCGAAGACGGGGCAGATACGCAGTATTTT
TRBJ1-2	TRBV6-5	NA	TRBD1	CASGYTGVVYGYTF	TGTGCCAGCGGATACACAGGGGTTGTCTATGGCTACACCTTC
TRBJ2-5	TRBV7-2	NA	NA	CASSSERIGTQYF	TGTGCCAGCAGCTCCGAGCGGATTGGGACCCAGTACTTC
TRBJ2-5	TRBV15	NA	TRBD1	CATSRDRSWQETQYF	TGTGCCACCAGCAGGGACAGGAGCTGGCAAGAGACCCAGTACTTC
TRBJ2-6	TRBV5-1	NA	NA	CASSVGTVGMGGANVLTF	TGCGCCAGCAGCGTAGGGACTGTGGGGATGGGTGGGGCCAACGTCCTGACTTTC
TRBJ1-2	TRBV5-6	once	NA	CASSLWGNYGYTF	TGTGCCAGCAGCCTGTGGGGGAACTATGGCTACACCTTC
TRBJ2-2	TRBV15	NA	NA	CATRPFGGGALNTGELFF	TGTGCCACCAGGCCCTTCGGTGGTGGGGCGCTTAACACCGGGGAGCTGTTTTTT
TRBJ2-3	TRBV18	once	NA	CASSPLDSLSTDTQYF	TGTGCCAGCTCACCACTCGACAGCTTAAGCACAGATACGCAGTATTTT
TRBJ1-2	TRBV5-1	NA	TRBD1	CASSFGTGSGYGYTF	TGCGCCAGCAGCTTCGGGACAGGGTCGGGCTATGGCTACACCTTC
TRBJ2-7	TRBV18	NA	NA	CASSPNAEVQYF	TGTGCCAGCTCACCAAACGCCGAGGTGCAGTACTTC
TRBJ2-7	TRBV7-8	NA	NA	CASSLLRTVNEQYF	TGTGCCAGCAGCTTACTCCGTACCGTCAACGAGCAGTACTTC
TRBJ2-7	TRBV30	NA	NA	CAWSVQSGIYEQYF	TGTGCCTGGAGTGTACAGTCTGGGATCTACGAGCAGTACTTC
TRBJ1-5	TRBV6-1	NA	NA	CASSASGDQPQHF	TGTGCCAGCAGTGCTTCAGGGGATCAGCCCCAGCATTTT
TRBJ2-5	TRBV7-3	NA	TRBD2	CASSVGTSGETQYF	TGTGCCAGCAGCGTAGGGACTAGCGGAGAGACCCAGTACTTC
TRBJ2-5	TRBV11-2	NA	NA	CASSLARPSLSQETQYF	TGTGCCAGCAGCTTAGCCCGCCCTAGTCTTTCGCAAGAGACCCAGTACTTC
TRBJ2-2	TRBV5-1	many	NA	CASSPGTENTGELFF	TGCGCCAGCAGCCCCGGGACCGAGAACACCGGGGAGCTGTTTTTT
TRBJ1-1	TRBV18	NA	NA	CASSPGRVNTEAFF	TGTGCCAGCTCACCGGGTAGAGTGAACACTGAAGCTTTCTTT
TRBJ2-5	TRBV25-1	NA	TRBD2	CASSASGAGGNQETQYF	TGTGCCAGCAGTGCAAGCGGTGCGGGAGGCAACCAAGAGACCCAGTACTTC
TRBJ2-1	TRBV10-3	NA	NA	CAIGSSYNEQFF	TGTGCCATCGGGAGCTCCTACAATGAGCAGTTCTTC
TRBJ1-5	TRBV28	NA	NA	CASISTYSNQPQHF	TGTGCCAGCATAAGCACCTATAGCAATCAGCCCCAGCATTTT